This T cell receptor (beta chain) was captured in a study of T cells in Graves' hyperthyroidism and ophthalmopathy. Study at large: Before any treatment, at initial diagnosis, peripheral blood was collected.

Study findings and constraints: Clonotypes that were expanded in thyroid above 0.001 mostly appeared in blood too.

It was RNA transcripts that yielded the amplified TCR beta CDR3 regions. When the TCR CDR3 underwent first-round RT-PCR, the HTBI primer set was used. MiXCR was run by TCRdb on the multiplex PCR reads, yielding one entry per CDR3 protein. Here the sample spans a few hundred thousand distinct CDR3 sequences, 14% to 15% being singletons. The CDR3 consists of 16 residues. The germline gives CDR1 KGHSH, CDR2 LQKENI. J lost 4 bases, V lost 6 bases, and 13 bases had no gene match. No ophthalmopathy progression within 18 months constituted stable Graves' hyperthyroidism. The diagnoses drew upon clinical symptoms, serum thyroxine and TRAb, thyroid ultrasound and orbital computed tomography. At least ten counts were recorded for this clonotype. What it binds is unknown.

The receptor was isolated from a woman aged 30 to 39 with Graves' hyperthyroidism. The chain carries TRBV18 and TRBJ2-7; 9 positions agree with TRBD1. Sequenced material: blood. The CDR3 nucleotides are TGTGCCAGCTCGCCTCCCTCCGGGACAGGGAGGTACGAGCAGTACTTC. As protein: CASSPPSGTGRYEQYF.